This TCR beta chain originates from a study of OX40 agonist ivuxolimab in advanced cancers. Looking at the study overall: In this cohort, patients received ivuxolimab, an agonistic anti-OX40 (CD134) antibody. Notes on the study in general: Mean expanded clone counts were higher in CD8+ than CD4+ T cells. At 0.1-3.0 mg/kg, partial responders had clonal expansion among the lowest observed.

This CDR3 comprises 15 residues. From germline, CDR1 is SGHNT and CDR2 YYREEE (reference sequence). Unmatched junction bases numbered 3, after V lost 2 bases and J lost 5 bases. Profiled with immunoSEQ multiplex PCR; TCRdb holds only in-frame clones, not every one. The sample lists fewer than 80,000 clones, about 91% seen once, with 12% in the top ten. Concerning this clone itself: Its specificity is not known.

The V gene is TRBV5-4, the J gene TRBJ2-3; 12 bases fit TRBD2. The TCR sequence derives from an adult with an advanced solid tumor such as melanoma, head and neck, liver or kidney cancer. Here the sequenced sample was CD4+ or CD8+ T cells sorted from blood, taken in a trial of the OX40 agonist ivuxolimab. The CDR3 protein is CASSFLAGGEDTQYF. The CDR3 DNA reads TGTGCCAGCAGCTTTCTAGCGGGGGGGGAAGATACGCAGTATTTT.